Listed here are 24 T cell receptor beta chains from one sample, sequenced in a study of cytomegalovirus exposure and HLA in healthy donors. 60 Vbeta and 13 Jbeta primers were used in PCR. TCRdb's table, derived via immunoSEQ multiplex PCR, lists solely in-frame clones and lacks some. The sample contains around 200,000 clones, around 83% of which appear only once. The sequenced sample consisted of PBMCs. The receptors derive from a man aged 50-59 years in good health and CMV-seronegative.

This clone came up a few times. The chain is built from TRBV6-5 and TRBJ1-5, with D perhaps matching TRBD1 (6 bases). Trimming left V 9 bases short and J 5 bases short, with 17 bases between. Germline V CDR1 and CDR2: MNHEY, SVGAGI. The CDR3 is 14 residues long. CDR3 loop: CARGPGRGDQPQHF. In nucleotides, the CDR3 is TGTGCCAGGGGGCCGGGCAGGGGTGATCAGCCCCAGCATTTT.

The rearrangement joins TRBV4-2 to TRBJ1-2; 7 bases align to TRBD1. The CDR3 extends over 13 amino acids. In germline, CDR1 is LGHNA, CDR2 YNFKEQ. With 2 bases clipped from V and 4 bases from J, the junction kept 1 base outside the gene matches. CDR3 nucleotide sequence: TGTGCCAGCAGCCAACAGGGGGGCTATGGCTACACCTTC. This sequence encodes CASSQQGGYGYTF.

V usage is TRBV4-1 and J usage is TRBJ2-5; the match to TRBD2 covers 7 bases. Germline trimming cut 4 bases from V and 1 base from J; bases unmatched to any gene: 3. Germline V CDR1 and CDR2: MGHRA, YSYEKL. The CDR3 is made up of 14 amino acids. CDR3 amino acids: CASSPTSVQETQYF. In DNA, the CDR3 is TGCGCCAGCAGCCCTACTAGCGTCCAAGAGACCCAGTACTTC.

The DNA of the CDR3 is TGTGCCAGCAGCCCACGGAGCGGGAGCGGATCTCCCTACGAGCAGTACTTC. Amino acid sequence: CASSPRSGSGSPYEQYF. The rearrangement links TRBV4-2 to TRBJ2-7; 8 bases match TRBD2. The junction had 13 bases not matched to a gene; V was cut back by 4 bases and J by 2 bases. CDR3 size: 17 residues. The germline gives CDR1 LGHNA, CDR2 YNFKEQ.

This chain joins TRBV19 and TRBJ2-1; TRBD2 might be the D (5 bases). V lost 3 bases and J lost 5, with 8 bases in between. This CDR3 is 13 amino acids long. Germline V gives CDR1 LNHDA, CDR2 SQIVND (reference sequence). Here the CDR3 DNA reads TGTGCCAGTAGTATTTGGAGGAACAATGAGCAGTTCTTC. It encodes CASSIWRNNEQFF.

The J gene is TRBJ2-7, the V gene TRBV10-3, with D possibly being TRBD1 (8 bases). Trimming stripped 4 bases from V and 5 bases from J, with 15 bases between. The germline gives CDR1 ENHRY, CDR2 SYGVKD. This CDR3 contains 14 residues. The CDR3 loop is CAISGQGRVDEQYF. The DNA of the CDR3 is TGTGCCATCAGTGGACAGGGGAGGGTCGACGAGCAGTACTTC.

The chain recombines TRBV30 with TRBJ1-4, with D tentatively TRBD1 (5 bases). This CDR3 contains 14 residues. Per germline, CDR1 GTSNPN and CDR2 SVGIG (reference sequence). Deletions cut 0 bases from V and 8 bases from J, with 13 bases between. The CDR3 here is CAWSVVGRGEKLFF. CDR3 DNA sequence: TGTGCCTGGAGTGTAGTAGGGAGGGGCGAAAAACTGTTTTTT.

The chain recombines TRBV28 with TRBJ2-5; 9 positions match TRBD1. The closer fit of TRBJ2-7 to the DNA end suggests the J call may be wrong. The germline gives CDR1 MDHEN, CDR2 SYDVKM. The length of the CDR3 is 17 residues. This CDR3 is CASSLSRWGQGYHEQYF. The CDR3 DNA follows: TGTGCCAGCAGTTTATCCCGGTGGGGACAGGGATACCACGAGCAGTACTTC.

The chain uses TRBV5-4 and TRBJ2-1; 12 nucleotides agree with TRBD2. The CDR3 extends over 18 amino acids. V shed 4 bases and J 4 bases; nucleotides not matched to a gene: 12. Germline V gene data show CDR1 as SGHNT and CDR2 as YYREEE (reference sequence). This chain's CDR3 is CASSPPTGLAGIYNEQFF. CDR3 DNA sequence: TGTGCCAGCAGCCCTCCAACCGGACTAGCGGGGATATACAATGAGCAGTTCTTC.

The V call is TRBV6-1, the J call TRBJ1-5; D uncertain. Trimming stripped 2 bases from V and 4 bases from J, with 15 bases between. The CDR3 has 16 amino acids. CDR1 is MNHNS and CDR2 is SASEGT in the germline V gene. In nucleotides, the CDR3 is TGTGCCAGCAGTGAAAGTGACCAGCTAGCAAATCAGCCCCAGCATTTT. It specifies CASSESDQLANQPQHF.

The rearrangement joins TRBV6-1 to TRBJ2-3; D not resolved. CDR3 size: 14 residues. Germline assignment: CDR1 MNHNS and CDR2 SASEGT. V lost 2 bases, J lost 5 bases, and 11 bases lay in between. The CDR3 region is CASSEQSYLDTQYF. CDR3 sequence (DNA): TGTGCCAGCAGTGAACAGTCGTATCTAGATACGCAGTATTTT.

Only a few counts were recorded for this clone. This rearrangement joins TRBV7-9 to TRBJ2-1, with 7 bases aligning to TRBD1. V lost 5 bases and J lost 4; bases outside the gene matches: 5. The germline gives CDR1 SEHNR, CDR2 FQNEAQ (reference sequence). The CDR3 contains 14 residues. The CDR3 sequence: CASSDRQGYNEQFF. As DNA, the CDR3 is TGTGCCAGCAGCGACCGACAGGGTTACAATGAGCAGTTCTTC.

The chain combines TRBV5-1 with TRBJ2-1; D is undetermined. Germline V CDR1 and CDR2: SGHRS, YFSETQ. The CDR3 totals 14 residues. Trimming took off 0 bases at V and 6 bases at J, with 10 bases between the two ends. CDR3 in DNA: TGCGCCAGCAGCTTGGCCGGTCAAACCAATGAGCAGTTCTTC. This sequence encodes CASSLAGQTNEQFF.

CDR3 protein: CASSRKRAETDGYTF. The CDR3 DNA reads TGCGCCAGCAGTAGAAAGCGAGCGGAAACGGATGGCTACACCTTC. The chain recombines TRBV23-1 with TRBJ1-2; no firm D call. TRBV23-1 belongs to the ORF category, with a function that is uncertain. The V end lost 5 bases, the J end lost 6 bases, and 19 bases lay between the germline ends. The CDR3 covers 15 residues.

CDR3 DNA: TGTGCCAGCAGCTTAACTAGCGGGACCTACAATGAGCAGTTCTTC. It translates to CASSLTSGTYNEQFF. The chain combines TRBV7-3 with TRBJ2-1; 8 bases line up with TRBD2. V lost 0 bases and J lost 2; bases outside the gene matches: 0. The CDR3 totals 15 residues. Germline lookup yields CDR1 SGHTA and CDR2 FQGTGA. The whole variable domain, remainder taken from reference TRBV7-3 and TRBJ2-1, is GAGVSQTPSNKVTEKGKYVELRCDPISGHTALYWYRQSLGQGPEFLIYFQGTGAADDSGLPNDRFFAVRPEGSVSTLKIQRTERGDSAVYLCASSLTSGTYNEQFFGPGTRLTVL.

The chain combines TRBV7-3 with TRBJ2-1; TRBD2 aligns across 8 bases. Trimming removed 1 base from V and 8 bases from J; junction bases left unmatched: 10. Germline V CDR1 and CDR2: SGHTA, FQGTGA. The CDR3 spans 16 residues. This CDR3 reads CASSLMGLAGRDEQFF. The CDR3 nucleotides are TGTGCCAGCAGCTTAATGGGGCTAGCGGGTCGGGATGAGCAGTTCTTC.

This clone appeared once. The chain employs TRBV5-1 and TRBJ2-7, with D possibly being TRBD1 (5 bases). Germline values: CDR1 SGHRS, CDR2 YFSETQ. Trimming removed 5 bases from V and 5 bases from J, with 17 bases in between. The CDR3 is made up of 14 amino acids. CDR3 sequence: CASRDPGISHEQYF. The CDR3, as DNA: TGCGCCAGCAGGGATCCAGGGATTTCCCACGAGCAGTACTTC.

The V and J genes are TRBV29-1 and TRBJ1-1; D gene unclear. The V end was cut by 5 bases, the J end by 4 bases, with 14 bases between. This CDR3 has 13 residues. Germline V lookup: CDR1 SQVTM, CDR2 ANQGSEA. The CDR3 DNA reads TGCAGCGTTAAGACACCCAGGTTCACTGAAGCTTTCTTT. Translated: CSVKTPRFTEAFF.

The V call is TRBV5-1, the J call TRBJ2-7, with TRBD1 identical over 9 bases. Germline trimming cut 0 bases from V and 6 bases from J; bases unmatched to any gene: 7. This CDR3 is 15 amino acids long. The germline V gene has CDR1 SGHRS and CDR2 YFSETQ. CDR3 loop: CASSLASGQGGEQYF. CDR3 in DNA: TGCGCCAGCAGCTTGGCTTCGGGACAGGGTGGCGAGCAGTACTTC.

The CDR3 sequence is CASSVVPLLTGELFF. The CDR3 DNA sequence: TGTGCCAGCAGCGTAGTTCCCCTCTTAACCGGGGAGCTGTTTTTT. The chain combines TRBV9 with TRBJ2-2; D is uncertain. Germline loops: CDR1 SGDLS, CDR2 YYNGEE. The V and J ends lost 0 bases and 5 bases respectively, with 11 bases between them. The CDR3 is made up of 15 amino acids.

The chain combines TRBV7-3 with TRBJ2-3, with 8 nucleotides matching TRBD2. The V gene end was trimmed by 2 bases and the J gene end by 0 bases; junction bases not matched to a gene: 10. This CDR3 contains 18 residues. Germline V gives CDR1 SGHTA, CDR2 FQGTGA. This chain's CDR3 is CASSLYAGGLDSTDTQYF. The CDR3 DNA reads TGTGCCAGCAGCTTATATGCGGGGGGACTCGATAGCACAGATACGCAGTATTTT.

V is TRBV7-3 and J is TRBJ2-6; 8 bases map to TRBD1. CDR3 length: 18 residues. V lost 4 bases and J lost 2; bases outside the gene matches: 10. Germline CDR1 is SGHTA and CDR2 is FQGTGA. The chain's CDR3 is CASSSRGQGQPGANVLTF. The CDR3, as DNA: TGTGCCAGCAGCTCCAGAGGACAGGGCCAACCTGGGGCCAACGTCCTGACTTTC.

V and J are TRBV7-9 and TRBJ2-2; D might be TRBD1 (5 bases). Trimming took 1 base from V and 11 from J, leaving 11 bases between them. This CDR3 region has 13 residues. Germline lookup yields CDR1 SEHNR and CDR2 FQNEAQ (reference sequence). The CDR3 spells CASSLVADRELFF. For the CDR3, the DNA is TGTGCCAGCAGCTTAGTAGCCGACAGAGAGCTGTTTTTT.

The chain combines TRBV4-2 with TRBJ2-7; 9 bases align to TRBD2. Germline V CDR1 and CDR2: LGHNA, YNFKEQ. The CDR3 totals 17 residues. The V and J ends lost 1 base and 0 bases, in that order; junction bases with no gene match: 7. The CDR3 DNA sequence: TGTGCCAGCAGCCAAGGTGTTAGCGGGAGAGTCTCCTACGAGCAGTACTTC. Residues: CASSQGVSGRVSYEQYF.